The rows below give T cell receptor beta chains drawn from one sample of a study of cytotoxic CD8 clonotypes in ibrutinib-treated CLL. The repertoire was sequenced with immunoSEQ multiplex PCR; TCRdb's copy has only in-frame clones and lacks some. The repertoire holds over 140,000 clones, with over 75% as singletons. The sequencing used PBMCs, collected after 36 months of ibrutinib treatment. The receptors shown here come from a human donor with chronic lymphocytic leukemia. Each CDR3 is given with its conserved first and last residue. A D gene is named only where the DNA matches it firmly. Clone sizes are given selectively: once, few, many, or a class where the clone is expanded.

cdr3_aa,cdr3_nt,j_call,d_call,v_call,clone_size
CASSQTPGLANNEQFF,TGTGCCAGCAGCCAAACCCCGGGACTAGCGAACAATGAGCAGTTCTTC,TRBJ2-1,TRBD2,TRBV7-2,-
CASSVGGGGDQPQHF,TGTGCCAGCAGCGTAGGAGGGGGAGGCGATCAGCCCCAGCATTTT,TRBJ1-5,-,TRBV9,-
CASSLQGSLGSYEQYF,TGTGCCAGCAGTTTACAGGGGAGCCTTGGGTCCTACGAGCAGTACTTC,TRBJ2-7,-,TRBV28,-
CASSEAVGAALNTEAFF,TGTGCCAGCAGTGAAGCTGTGGGGGCGGCGCTGAACACTGAAGCTTTCTTT,TRBJ1-1,-,TRBV2,-
CASRGQGNTGELFF,TGTGCCAGCAGGGGACAGGGTAACACCGGGGAGCTGTTTTTT,TRBJ2-2,TRBD1,TRBV7-9,-
CASSSKTGDVGNTIYF,TGTGCCAGCTCATCGAAGACAGGGGACGTTGGAAACACCATATATTTT,TRBJ1-3,TRBD1,TRBV18,-
CATKQGFNQPQHF,TGTGCCACCAAACAGGGGTTCAATCAGCCCCAGCATTTT,TRBJ1-5,TRBD1,TRBV28,few
CASSLLTGPNEKLFF,TGTGCCAGCAGCCTCTTGACAGGGCCTAATGAAAAACTGTTTTTT,TRBJ1-4,TRBD1,TRBV7-9,-
CASSKIVQGGSNEQFF,TGTGCCAGCAGCAAAATCGTGCAGGGGGGGTCCAATGAGCAGTTCTTC,TRBJ2-1,-,TRBV7-8,-
CASSLEPSGGHEAFF,TGTGCCAGCAGCTTAGAGCCCTCGGGGGGTCACGAAGCTTTCTTT,TRBJ1-1,-,TRBV11-2,once
CSVGSGGRNTEAFF,TGCAGCGTTGGGTCCGGGGGAAGGAACACTGAAGCTTTCTTT,TRBJ1-1,-,TRBV29-1,-
CAISGDRGPSTDTQYF,TGTGCCATCAGTGGAGACAGGGGGCCGAGCACAGATACGCAGTATTTT,TRBJ2-3,TRBD1,TRBV10-3,-
CASSRGRTEAFF,TGTGCCAGCAGTAGGGGACGCACTGAAGCTTTCTTT,TRBJ1-1,-,TRBV6-1,-
CAITGFVTSGSLGTSGELFF,TGTGCCATCACCGGCTTCGTGACTAGCGGGAGTTTGGGTACAAGCGGGGAGCTGTTTTTT,TRBJ2-2,TRBD2,TRBV2,-
CASSLGAGARETQYF,TGCGCCAGCAGCTTGGGGGCAGGGGCTAGAGAGACCCAGTACTTC,TRBJ2-5,-,TRBV5-1,-
CASSLVLRGLGNTIYF,TGCGCCAGCAGCTTGGTCCTCCGGGGGTTAGGAAACACCATATATTTT,TRBJ1-3,-,TRBV5-1,-
CASSLYGASSGANVLTF,TGTGCCAGTAGTCTATATGGGGCTAGTTCTGGGGCCAACGTCCTGACTTTC,TRBJ2-6,-,TRBV19,once
CASRSTNYGYTF,TGTGCCAGCAGGTCTACTAACTATGGCTACACCTTC,TRBJ1-2,-,TRBV27,-
CAISAVGLKGQPQHF,TGTGCCATCAGTGCTGTGGGGCTAAAAGGTCAGCCCCAGCATTTT,TRBJ1-5,-,TRBV10-3,-
CASSPGTGTDTQYF,TGCGCCAGCAGCCCCGGGACAGGAACAGATACGCAGTATTTT,TRBJ2-3,TRBD1,TRBV5-1,-
CASDLGQGLYEQYF,TGTGCCAGTGACCTGGGACAGGGTCTCTACGAGCAGTACTTC,TRBJ2-7,TRBD1,TRBV7-9,-
CASSPSQIALSYEQYF,TGTGCCAGCTCACCAAGCCAGATAGCCCTCTCCTACGAGCAGTACTTC,TRBJ2-7,-,TRBV18,-
CASSLARQGKETQYF,TGCGCCAGCAGCTTGGCTCGACAGGGAAAAGAGACCCAGTACTTC,TRBJ2-5,TRBD1,TRBV5-1,-
CASSLRGDRPYEQYF,TGTGCCAGCAGCCTCCGTGGGGACAGGCCCTACGAGCAGTACTTC,TRBJ2-7,TRBD1,TRBV11-2,-
CASSLSLYNEQFF,TGTGCCAGCAGTTTATCGTTATACAATGAGCAGTTCTTC,TRBJ2-1,-,TRBV27,-
CASRPTDRGDNQPQHF,TGTGCCAGTAGACCCACGGACAGGGGTGACAATCAGCCCCAGCATTTT,TRBJ1-5,TRBD1,TRBV19,-
CASSWTGVGYEQYF,TGTGCCAGCAGCTGGACAGGGGTAGGCTACGAGCAGTACTTC,TRBJ2-7,TRBD1,TRBV7-2,once
CASSLVRGPNEQFF,TGTGCCAGCAGCTTAGTCAGGGGGCCCAATGAGCAGTTCTTC,TRBJ2-1,TRBD1,TRBV7-6,-
CASSSNRGGYEQYF,TGTGCCAGCAGCTCCAACAGGGGGGGCTACGAGCAGTACTTC,TRBJ2-7,-,TRBV11-2,-
CAISKTDRGIAGELFF,TGTGCCATCAGTAAAACGGACAGGGGTATTGCCGGGGAGCTGTTTTTT,TRBJ2-2,TRBD1,TRBV10-3,-
CACVRWGSADTQYF,TGTGCCTGTGTCAGGTGGGGTAGTGCAGATACGCAGTATTTT,TRBJ2-3,-,TRBV30,-
CASSSNGGAGLKLF,TGTGCCAGCAGCTCGAACGGGGGGGCCGGATTAAAACTCTTT,TRBJ1-1,-,TRBV5-4,-
CASSEGTGTHIGKLFF,TGTGCCAGCAGTGAGGGGACAGGGACACATATTGGAAAACTGTTTTTT,TRBJ1-4,TRBD1,TRBV2,-
CASSKQEAYGYTF,TGTGCCAGCAGCAAACAGGAAGCCTATGGCTACACCTTC,TRBJ1-2,-,TRBV6-5,-
CASGSGTSGRYEQYF,TGTGCTAGTGGTTCCGGGACTAGCGGGCGATACGAGCAGTACTTC,TRBJ2-7,TRBD2,TRBV12-5,-
CASSGALGGNTIYF,TGCGCCAGCAGTGGTGCCCTTGGGGGAAACACCATATATTTT,TRBJ1-3,-,TRBV10-2,-
CASSYSLETQYF,TGTGCCAGCAGTTACTCCCTGGAGACGCAGTATTTT,TRBJ2-3,-,TRBV6-5,once
CASSYSSGDRNQPQHF,TGTGCCAGCAGTTACTCGTCGGGGGATCGGAATCAGCCCCAGCATTTT,TRBJ1-5,-,TRBV6-5,-
CASRPVSGGNTIYF,TGTGCCAGCAGGCCCGTTAGCGGCGGAAACACCATATATTTT,TRBJ1-3,-,TRBV6-5,few
CASRSPGRYGELFF,TGTGCCAGCAGATCACCAGGGAGGTATGGGGAGCTGTTTTTT,TRBJ2-2,-,TRBV28,-
CASKDGGANYGYTF,TGTGCCAGTAAAGATGGGGGGGCTAACTATGGCTACACCTTC,TRBJ1-2,-,TRBV7-2,-
CASSHYEQYF,TGCGCCAGCAGTCATTACGAGCAGTACTTC,TRBJ2-7,-,TRBV23-1,once
CASRPLGVHTEAFF,TGTGCCAGTAGGCCTCTCGGGGTCCACACTGAAGCTTTCTTT,TRBJ1-1,-,TRBV19,-
CASSEISGSGGHNEQFF,TGTGCCAGCAGTGAAATAAGTGGTAGCGGGGGGCACAATGAGCAGTTCTTC,TRBJ2-1,TRBD2,TRBV2,many
CASSLVPGGAQPQHF,TGTGCCAGCAGCTTAGTTCCAGGGGGCGCTCAGCCCCAGCATTTT,TRBJ1-5,TRBD1,TRBV7-8,-
CALFMPAGDYLAKNIQYF,TGTGCCTTATTCATGCCAGCGGGGGATTACCTAGCCAAAAACATTCAGTACTTC,TRBJ2-4,TRBD2,TRBV30,-
CASSGGGGYNEQFF,TGTGCCAGCAGCGGCGGGGGAGGCTACAATGAGCAGTTCTTC,TRBJ2-1,TRBD2,TRBV7-3,few
CASSIPLGFQSNQPQHF,TGTGCCAGTAGTATACCTCTGGGATTCCAAAGCAATCAGCCCCAGCATTTT,TRBJ1-5,-,TRBV19,-